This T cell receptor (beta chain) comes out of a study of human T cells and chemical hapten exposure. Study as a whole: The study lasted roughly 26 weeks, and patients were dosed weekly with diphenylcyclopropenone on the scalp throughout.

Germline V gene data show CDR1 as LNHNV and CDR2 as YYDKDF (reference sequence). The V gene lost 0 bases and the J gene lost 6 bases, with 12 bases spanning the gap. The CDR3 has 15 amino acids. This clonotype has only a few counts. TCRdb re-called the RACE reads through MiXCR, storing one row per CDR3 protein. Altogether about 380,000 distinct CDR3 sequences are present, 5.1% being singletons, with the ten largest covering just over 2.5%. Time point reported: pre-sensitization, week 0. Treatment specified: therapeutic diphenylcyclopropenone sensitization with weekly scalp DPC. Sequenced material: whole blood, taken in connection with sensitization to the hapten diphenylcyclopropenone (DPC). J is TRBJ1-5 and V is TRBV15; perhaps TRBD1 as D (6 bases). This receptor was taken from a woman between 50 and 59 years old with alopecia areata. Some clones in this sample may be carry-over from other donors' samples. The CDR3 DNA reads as TGTGCCACCAGCAGAGATCTGGCAGGGGCTCAGCCCCAGCATTTT. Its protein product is CATSRDLAGAQPQHF.